The 7 T cell receptor beta chains listed next were all sequenced from one sample in a study of beta chain features in type 1 diabetes. General study findings and limits: Across all four CD4+ subsets, people with type 1 diabetes showed modestly shorter TCRB CDR3s.

These receptors' antigens are unknown. Every bit of the isolated RNA underwent reverse transcription, so sequencing read expressed TCRB transcripts. Profiled with immunoSEQ multiplex PCR; TCRdb holds only in-frame clones, not every one. The data contain around 280,000 clones, around 16% of them singletons. The sample consisted of naive CD4+ T cells from blood. All receptors come from a man between 18 and 29 years old with type 1 diabetes.

The rearrangement joins TRBV18 to TRBJ1-5; no reliable D call. The V gene lost 0 bases and the J gene lost 2 bases, with 11 bases spanning the gap. In germline, CDR1 is KGHSH, CDR2 LQKENI. CDR3 length: 16 residues. The CDR3 nucleotides read TGTGCCAGCTCACCACCGAGTAGTATTGGCAATCAGCCCCAGCATTTT. Translating gives CASSPPSSIGNQPQHF.

This clone was observed a few times. The rearrangement uses TRBV18 and TRBJ2-6; D is ambiguous. V lost 5 bases and J lost 6, with 11 bases in between. The CDR3 sequence is 14 residues long. Germline lookup yields CDR1 KGHSH and CDR2 LQKENI. In DNA form, the CDR3 reads TGTGCCAGCTCAGGTAGAGCTGAGGCCAACGTCCTGACTTTC. Translating gives CASSGRAEANVLTF.

This clone was picked up a small number of times. The chain combines TRBV5-4 with TRBJ1-1; 9 bases are a match to TRBD1. The CDR3 is made up of 15 amino acids. From germline, CDR1 is SGHNT and CDR2 YYREEE (reference sequence). V trimming: 4 bases; J trimming: 1 base; junction bases outside the gene matches: 5. CDR3 sequence (DNA): TGTGCCAGCAGCGATCCGGGACAGGGGAACACTGAAGCTTTCTTT. It encodes CASSDPGQGNTEAFF.

This clone came up a few times. The identical CDR3 is also encoded by other nucleotide sequences in the sample. The J gene is TRBJ1-1, the V gene TRBV7-2; TRBD1 matches 7 bases. Germline CDR1 is SGHTA and CDR2 is FQGNSA. The V segment lost 5 bases and the J segment 1 base; nucleotides outside the gene matches: 4. The CDR3 length is 14 residues. The chain's CDR3 is CASSRGQSNTEAFF. The CDR3 region has the DNA TGTGCCAGCAGCCGGGGACAGTCGAACACTGAAGCTTTCTTT. Combining the CDR3 with reference TRBV7-2 and TRBJ1-1 gives the whole variable domain GAGVSQSPSNKVTEKGKDVELRCDPISGHTALYWYRQSLGQGLEFLIYFQGNSAPDKSGLPSDRFSAERTGGSVSTLTIQRTQQEDSAVYLCASSRGQSNTEAFFGQGTRLTVV.

This clone has more than one count but fewer than ten. The chain is built from TRBV29-1 and TRBJ2-3; no clear D gene. Deletions cut 7 bases from V and 0 bases from J, with 8 bases between. This CDR3 region has 12 residues. Germline-derived CDR1 and CDR2 are SQVTM and ANQGSEA. CDR3 DNA sequence: TGCAGCGGAACAGCTAGCACAGATACGCAGTATTTT. This sequence encodes CSGTASTDTQYF.

This clone was observed a few times. V is TRBV28 and J is TRBJ2-1, with D tentatively TRBD1 (5 bases). Deletions cut 6 bases from V and 5 bases from J, with 17 bases between. Germline CDR1 reads MDHEN; CDR2 reads SYDVKM. The length of the CDR3 is 15 residues. The CDR3 nucleotides read TGTGCCAGCAGCCAGGGTGGGAATGTGAACAATGAGCAGTTCTTC. Protein: CASSQGGNVNNEQFF. Combining the CDR3 with reference TRBV28 and TRBJ2-1 gives the whole variable domain DVKVTQSSRYLVKRTGEKVFLECVQDMDHENMFWYRQDPGLGLRLIYFSYDVKMKEKGDIPEGYSVSREKKERFSLILESASTNQTSMYLCASSQGGNVNNEQFFGPGTRLTVL.

This clone was counted only a few times. Other DNA sequences within the sample encode an identical CDR3. The chain joins TRBV7-2 to TRBJ2-7, with 11 bases lining up with TRBD1. With V trimmed by 5 bases and J by 2 bases, 2 bases remained unmatched. The CDR3 contains 14 residues. CDR1 is SGHTA and CDR2 is FQGNSA in the germline V gene. The CDR3 coding sequence is TGTGCCAGCAGCCCGGGACAGGGGGCCTACGAGCAGTACTTC. It codes for CASSPGQGAYEQYF.